This is a list of T cell receptor beta chains from one sample in a study of PD-1 blockade in classical Hodgkin lymphoma. Assay used: immunoSEQ multiplex PCR; TCRdb lists only in-frame clones, some missing. Altogether just under 20,000 clones are present, about 80% being singletons, with the ten largest covering roughly 1.2%. The sample taken for sequencing was CD4+ T cells from blood. These receptors came from a human donor with classical Hodgkin lymphoma. Each CDR3 is given with its conserved first and last residue. The D gene is left open where the match is weak. Expanded clones get a size class; other rows say once, few or many, or leave the size out.

v_call	cdr3_length	clone_size	j_call	d_call	cdr3_nt	cdr3_aa
TRBV19	14	-	TRBJ2-5	-	TGTGCCAGTAGTATTCGGGATAGACAAGAGACCCAGTACTTC	CASSIRDRQETQYF
TRBV15	15	-	TRBJ1-2	-	TGTGCCACCAGCCCCCAGGACAAGGGCCTCTATGGCTACACCTTC	CATSPQDKGLYGYTF
TRBV19	12	-	TRBJ1-4	-	TGTGCCACGGGCGGACCTAATGAAAAACTGTTTTTT	CATGGPNEKLFF
TRBV19	14	few	TRBJ2-7	-	TGTGCCAGTAGTATAGCGGGCAGCTCCTACGAGCAGTACTTC	CASSIAGSSYEQYF
TRBV19	15	-	TRBJ2-7	-	TGTGCCAGTACCCTCTCCCTTGACGGACCATACGAGCAGTACTTC	CASTLSLDGPYEQYF
TRBV11-2	14	once	TRBJ2-1	TRBD2	TGTGCCAGCAGCTTAATAGCGGGAGGAGGTGAGCAGTTCTTC	CASSLIAGGGEQFF
TRBV7-2	14	once	TRBJ2-2	-	TGTGCCAGCAGCCACTACAAGTACACCGGGGAGCTGTTTTTT	CASSHYKYTGELFF
TRBV6-4	14	-	TRBJ1-1	-	TGTGCCAGAAGGATCTTTGACAGTAACACTGAAGCTTTCTTT	CARRIFDSNTEAFF
TRBV9	19	-	TRBJ1-2	-	TGTGCCAGCAGCGTAGGGATGGTCGGAAGGGGAGGAGGTAACTATGGCTACACCTTC	CASSVGMVGRGGGNYGYTF
TRBV2	13	-	TRBJ2-2	-	TGTGCCAGCAGTGAGGGGTTCCCCGGGGAGCTGTTTTTT	CASSEGFPGELFF
TRBV28	18	once	TRBJ2-3	TRBD1	TGTGCCAGCAGACCCCCGGGACAGGGGAAGTTTAGCACAGATACGCAGTATTTT	CASRPPGQGKFSTDTQYF
TRBV28	14	-	TRBJ2-7	-	TGTGCCAGCGCCAGGCCTGACCCCCCCTACGAGCAGTACTTC	CASARPDPPYEQYF
TRBV10-3	15	-	TRBJ2-1	-	TGTGCCGCCGAGGACCCGGGGACCTCCTACAATGAGCAGTTCTTC	CAAEDPGTSYNEQFF
TRBV6-1	13	-	TRBJ2-1	-	TGTGCCAGCACTTTGGACTCCTACAATGAGCAGTTCTTC	CASTLDSYNEQFF
TRBV7-2	11	-	TRBJ2-5	-	TGTGCCAGCAGCGCCCAAGAGACCCAGTACTTC	CASSAQETQYF
TRBV5-1	15	-	TRBJ2-1	TRBD2	TGCGCCAGCAGCTCTAGCGGGGCCTCCTACAATGAGCAGTTCTTC	CASSSSGASYNEQFF
TRBV19	14	-	TRBJ2-7	TRBD1	TGTGCCAGTAGTACCGGGACAGGGCATGACGAGCAGTACTTC	CASSTGTGHDEQYF
TRBV9	12	-	TRBJ1-1	-	TGTGCCAGCAACAGGGTTGATCTCGGAGCTTTCTTT	CASNRVDLGAFF
TRBV4-2	16	-	TRBJ1-5	TRBD1	TGTGCCAGCAGCCAAGTATCGGGACAGAACAATCAGCCCCAGCATTTT	CASSQVSGQNNQPQHF
TRBV5-4	15	-	TRBJ2-1	-	TGTGCCAGCAGCTGGCGTCGGGGTTCCTACAATGAGCAGTTCTTC	CASSWRRGSYNEQFF
TRBV21-1	16	-	TRBJ2-7	-	TGTGCCAGCAGCAAAAAACTGGGCTCGACAGACTACGAGCAGTACTTC	CASSKKLGSTDYEQYF
TRBV11-1	16	-	TRBJ2-1	-	TGTGCCAGCAGCCATCATACGCCTAGCTCCTACAATGAGCAGTTCTTC	CASSHHTPSSYNEQFF
TRBV4-1	16	-	TRBJ2-1	TRBD2	TGCGCCAGCAGCCGAGAGACTAGCGGAGCCTACAATGAGCAGTTCTTC	CASSRETSGAYNEQFF
TRBV19	14	-	TRBJ2-4	-	TGTGCCAGTAGTATAGATTTAGGTTTCGGGGGCCGCTACTTC	CASSIDLGFGGRYF
TRBV29-1	15	-	TRBJ2-1	TRBD2	TGCAGCGTTGGACTAGCGGGAGGAGCCTACAATGAGCAGTTCTTC	CSVGLAGGAYNEQFF
TRBV28	12	-	TRBJ1-1	TRBD1	TGTGCCAGCAGTCGGGACAGGCTCGAAGCTTTCTTT	CASSRDRLEAFF
TRBV5-3	16	-	TRBJ2-2	TRBD1	TGTGCCAGAAGCTTGGGAGGGGGCAGCGGCACCGGGGAGCTGTTTTTT	CARSLGGGSGTGELFF
TRBV27	15	-	TRBJ2-3	-	TGTGCCAGCAGTTTAGGCGGGACAAGAACAGATACGCAGTATTTT	CASSLGGTRTDTQYF
TRBV10-2	13	-	TRBJ2-1	-	TGCGCCAGCAGTGCTCTCTGGACGGGTGAGCAGTTCTTC	CASSALWTGEQFF
TRBV7-9	13	-	TRBJ2-5	TRBD2	TGTGCCAGCAGCTCAGCGGGAGGAGAGACCCAGTACTTC	CASSSAGGETQYF
TRBV6-6	14	-	TRBJ2-2	-	TGTGCCAGCAGTTCCCTCCAGGGAGGCGGGGAGCTGTTTTTT	CASSSLQGGGELFF
TRBV10-2	13	-	TRBJ1-6	TRBD1	TGCGCCAGCACGGACAGGGATAATTCACCCCTCCACTTT	CASTDRDNSPLHF
TRBV6-6	14	-	TRBJ1-2	TRBD1	TGTGCCAGCAGTCTGGACAGGGGGAACTATGGCTACACCTTC	CASSLDRGNYGYTF
TRBV27	17	few	TRBJ2-2	-	TGTGCCAGTCGGCGGGATGTCGGAGTCGAGAACACCGGGGAGCTGTTTTTT	CASRRDVGVENTGELFF
TRBV19	15	-	TRBJ1-1	-	TGTGCCAGTAGTATAGGTACGTTTCTGAACACTGAAGCTTTCTTT	CASSIGTFLNTEAFF
TRBV5-1	15	-	TRBJ2-5	-	TGCGCCAGCAGCTTGGTGGTTGGGAGGCAAGAGACCCAGTACTTC	CASSLVVGRQETQYF
TRBV9	14	-	TRBJ1-1	-	TGTGCCAGCAGCGTAAACCTAATGAACACTGAAGCTTTCTTT	CASSVNLMNTEAFF
TRBV11-2	13	-	TRBJ2-4	-	TGTGCCAGCAGTAGAGGGCAGAAAAACATTCAGTACTTC	CASSRGQKNIQYF
TRBV12-5	14	-	TRBJ2-7	-	TGTGCTAGTGGTTTGCCCCCCGCGGACCACGAGCAGTACTTC	CASGLPPADHEQYF
TRBV5-1	16	-	TRBJ2-3	TRBD2	TGCGCCAGCAGCTTGCCCGGACTAGCGGAGCGGGATACGCAGTATTTT	CASSLPGLAERDTQYF
TRBV4-2	15	-	TRBJ2-1	-	TGTGCCAGCAGCCAGAGGCTAGCGACTAACAATGAGCAGTTCTTC	CASSQRLATNNEQFF
TRBV6-5	15	-	TRBJ1-6	-	TGTGCCAGCAGTTTACCCAGGGCTTTCGATTCACCCCTCCACTTT	CASSLPRAFDSPLHF
TRBV29-1	13	-	TRBJ2-1	-	TGCAGCGTTGATGACAGCCTGAACAATGAGCAGTTCTTC	CSVDDSLNNEQFF
TRBV28	15	-	TRBJ1-2	-	TGTGCCAGCAGTTCGATAGGAGGCGGCGACTATGGCTACACCTTC	CASSSIGGGDYGYTF
TRBV5-1	14	-	TRBJ1-4	-	TGCGCCAGCAGCCTTGGGACACCGAATGAAAAACTGTTTTTT	CASSLGTPNEKLFF
TRBV6-5	14	-	TRBJ2-7	-	TGTGCCAGCAGTTACAGGGGTTTGACTTACGAGCAGTACTTC	CASSYRGLTYEQYF
TRBV10-2	12	once	TRBJ2-7	-	TGCGCCAGCAGAAGTCCCGCCGACGAGCAGTACTTC	CASRSPADEQYF
TRBV2	15	-	TRBJ2-3	-	TGTGCCAGCAGTGAATACAGGACTACCACAGATACGCAGTATTTT	CASSEYRTTTDTQYF
TRBV13	17	-	TRBJ2-1	TRBD2	TGTGCCAGCAGCCCGCGGGGGGAAATAAGCCTCCCTAATGAGCAGTTCTTC	CASSPRGEISLPNEQFF
TRBV5-4	15	-	TRBJ2-5	TRBD2	TGTGCCAGCAGCCTGGGGACTAGCACAAAAGAGACCCAGTACTTC	CASSLGTSTKETQYF
TRBV10-3	15	-	TRBJ2-7	TRBD2	TGTGCCATCAGAGAGCAAGCGGGAGTAGTATACGAGCAGTACTTC	CAIREQAGVVYEQYF
TRBV6-5	15	-	TRBJ2-7	TRBD1	TGTGCCAGCAGTCCAAAACAGGGGGCGCCCTACGAGCAGTACTTC	CASSPKQGAPYEQYF
TRBV5-4	17	-	TRBJ2-6	TRBD1	TGTGCCAGCAGCCTAGCGACAGGGGTGACTGGGGCCAACGTCCTGACTTTC	CASSLATGVTGANVLTF
TRBV5-1	16	-	TRBJ2-7	-	TGCGCCAGCAGTTTGGAGACGGGAGTAACCTCCTACGAGCAGTACTTC	CASSLETGVTSYEQYF
TRBV25-1	13	-	TRBJ1-5	-	TGTGCCAGCAGTGCCACTCAGGGGCAGCCCCAGCATTTT	CASSATQGQPQHF
TRBV2	14	-	TRBJ1-1	TRBD1	TGTGCCAGCATGTCTAGGACAGGGAACACTGAAGCTTTCTTT	CASMSRTGNTEAFF
TRBV7-2	14	-	TRBJ2-7	-	TGTGCCAGCAGCTTACTCTGGGACGGTTACGAGCAGTACTTC	CASSLLWDGYEQYF
TRBV28	16	-	TRBJ2-4	-	TGTGCCAGCAGTTTAACGCTAGCGTCGGCCAAAAACATTCAGTACTTC	CASSLTLASAKNIQYF